The 11 T cell receptor beta chains listed next were all sequenced from one sample in a study of beta chain features in type 1 diabetes. The investigators reverse transcribed all of the isolated RNA, so they sequenced expressed TCRB transcripts. Method: immunoSEQ multiplex PCR; TCRdb's copy keeps in-frame clones and lacks some. The data contain over 700,000 clones, about a sixth of them singletons. The sample comprised naive CD4+ T cells from blood. The receptors were gathered from a young woman in good health.

This sequence joins TRBV5-1 and TRBJ2-1; D not certain. The CDR3 has 15 amino acids. Germline V gives CDR1 SGHRS, CDR2 YFSETQ. Between the trimmed V and J ends, which lost 1 base and 3 bases, there was a span of 11 bases. In DNA, the CDR3 is TGCGCCAGCAGCTTGATCGGGTCGTTCTACAATGAGCAGTTCTTC. Translating it yields CASSLIGSFYNEQFF.

The table lists this clone with a few counts. The CDR3, as DNA: TGTGCCAGCAGCTCTGGACTAGCGGTTTACTACGAGCAGTACTTC. It codes for CASSSGLAVYYEQYF. The gene calls are TRBV7-9 and TRBJ2-7, with 10 bases identical to TRBD2. CDR1 and CDR2 (germline): SEHNR, FQNEAQ (reference sequence). V lost 4 bases and J lost 3; bases outside the gene matches: 6. The CDR3 is 15 residues long.

This sequence joins TRBV25-1 and TRBJ1-2; D gene uncertain. The length of the CDR3 is 12 residues. Germline V lookup: CDR1 MGHDK, CDR2 SYGVNS. Trimming removed 4 bases at V and 5 bases at J, with 8 bases between. CDR3 loop: CASSATAYGYTF. The CDR3 DNA reads TGTGCCAGCAGTGCGACCGCGTATGGCTACACCTTC.

This clone has a handful of counts. The chain has TRBV9 and TRBJ2-3; TRBD1 matches 9 bases. V lost 3 bases to trimming and J lost 0 bases; unmatched junction nucleotides: 8. The length of the CDR3 is 17 residues. CDR1 SGDLS and CDR2 YYNGEE come from the germline V gene. The CDR3 loop reads CASSARRQGGSTDTQYF. CDR3 sequence (DNA): TGTGCCAGCAGCGCACGTCGACAGGGGGGTAGCACAGATACGCAGTATTTT.

Of note for this clone: At the DNA level, this CDR3 is encoded by other sequences in the same sample as well. The chain combines TRBV28 with TRBJ2-7; no clear D gene. CDR1 is MDHEN, CDR2 SYDVKM, per germline. This CDR3 is 10 amino acids long. V was shortened by 7 bases and J by 4 bases, with 5 bases between the two germline ends. CDR3 DNA: TGTGCCAGCAAGGGATACGAGCAGTACTTC. It encodes CASKGYEQYF.

The CDR3 DNA reads TGTGCCAGCAGCTTATCCCCGGGTGGTTGGACCGGGGAGCTGTTTTTT. It codes for CASSLSPGGWTGELFF. V and J are TRBV7-2 and TRBJ2-2; D ambiguous. Trimming left V 2 bases short and J 5 bases short, with 15 bases between. The CDR3 runs to 16 residues. CDR1 is SGHTA, CDR2 FQGNSA, per germline.

The chain carries TRBV18 and TRBJ2-7, with 7 bases identical to TRBD2. The CDR3 runs to 13 residues. The germline V gene encodes CDR1 KGHSH and CDR2 LQKENI. V lost 3 bases and J lost 3; bases outside the gene matches: 2. In DNA form, the CDR3 reads TGTGCCAGCTCACCCGGGAGGCTCTACGAGCAGTACTTC. Residues: CASSPGRLYEQYF.

CDR3 amino acids: CASSQKYRATYSNQPQHF. CDR3 nucleotides: TGTGCCAGCAGTCAAAAATACAGGGCTACCTATAGCAATCAGCCCCAGCATTTT. This chain uses TRBV27 with TRBJ1-5; D perhaps matches TRBD1 (6 bases). CDR1 and CDR2 (germline): MNHEY, SMNVEV (reference sequence). The CDR3 consists of 18 residues. Deletions cut 5 bases from V and 0 bases from J, with 20 bases between.

This clone was counted between two and nine times. The V call is TRBV28, the J call TRBJ1-4; D gene uncertain. Germline V gene data show CDR1 as MDHEN and CDR2 as SYDVKM. The CDR3 is 16 amino acids. V was trimmed by 6 bases and J by 12 bases, leaving 26 bases between them. The DNA of the CDR3 is TGTGCCAGCAGCCAACTCCGGTTAGTGAGATCCGAGGAACTGTTTTTT. The encoded protein is CASSQLRLVRSEELFF.

This chain uses TRBV7-8 with TRBJ2-3; D ambiguous. The V gene lost 1 base and the J gene lost 2 bases, with 7 bases spanning the gap. The CDR3 length is 14 residues. CDR1 and CDR2 from the germline V gene are SGHVS and FQNEAQ. The CDR3, as DNA: TGTGCCAGCAGCTTAGATCTTCCCACAGATACGCAGTATTTT. It encodes CASSLDLPTDTQYF.

The J gene is TRBJ1-4, the V gene TRBV7-9, with D unresolved. V gave up 3 bases and J gave up 8 bases, with 16 bases separating them. CDR1 SEHNR and CDR2 FQNEAQ come from the germline V gene (reference sequence). The CDR3 covers 15 residues. Here the CDR3 reads CASSLYGPLGEKLFF. CDR3 DNA: TGTGCCAGCAGCTTGTACGGGCCGCTTGGGGAAAAACTGTTTTTT.